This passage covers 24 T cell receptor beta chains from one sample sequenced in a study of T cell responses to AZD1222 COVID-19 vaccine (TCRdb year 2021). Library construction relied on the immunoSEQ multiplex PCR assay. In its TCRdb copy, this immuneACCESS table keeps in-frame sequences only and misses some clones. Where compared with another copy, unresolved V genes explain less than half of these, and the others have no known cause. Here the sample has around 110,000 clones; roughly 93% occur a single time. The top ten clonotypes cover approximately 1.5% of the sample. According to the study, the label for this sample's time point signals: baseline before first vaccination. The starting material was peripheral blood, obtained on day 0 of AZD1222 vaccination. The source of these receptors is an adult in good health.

The CDR3 region is CASSVIANQPQHF. The CDR3 DNA is TGTGCCAGCAGTGTTATAGCGAATCAGCCCCAGCATTTT. The chain is built from TRBV2 and TRBJ1-5; D unclear. This CDR3 spans 13 amino acids. V was cut by 4 bases and J by 4 bases, with 8 bases left in between. Germline V lookup: CDR1 SNHLY, CDR2 FYNNEI.

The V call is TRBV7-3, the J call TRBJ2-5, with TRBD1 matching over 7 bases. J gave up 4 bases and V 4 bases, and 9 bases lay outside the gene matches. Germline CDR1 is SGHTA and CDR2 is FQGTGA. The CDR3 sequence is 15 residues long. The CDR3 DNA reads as TGTGCCAGCAGCTCCGAGGGGGCATTCCGAGAGACCCAGTACTTC. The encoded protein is CASSSEGAFRETQYF.

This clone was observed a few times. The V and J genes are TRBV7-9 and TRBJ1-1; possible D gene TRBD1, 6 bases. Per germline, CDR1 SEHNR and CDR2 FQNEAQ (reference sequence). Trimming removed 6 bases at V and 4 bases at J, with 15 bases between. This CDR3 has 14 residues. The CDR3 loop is CASRVTGQGTEAFF. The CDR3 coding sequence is TGTGCCAGCAGGGTTACAGGGCAGGGCACTGAAGCTTTCTTT.

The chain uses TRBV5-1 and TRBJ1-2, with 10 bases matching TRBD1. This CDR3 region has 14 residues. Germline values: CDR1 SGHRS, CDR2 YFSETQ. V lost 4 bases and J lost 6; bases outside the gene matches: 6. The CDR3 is CASSESDRGDGYTF. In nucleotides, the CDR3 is TGCGCCAGCAGCGAATCGGACAGGGGGGATGGCTACACCTTC.

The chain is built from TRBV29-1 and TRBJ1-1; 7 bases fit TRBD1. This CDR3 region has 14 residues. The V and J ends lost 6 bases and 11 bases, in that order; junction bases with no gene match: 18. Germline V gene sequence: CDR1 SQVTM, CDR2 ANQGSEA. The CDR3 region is CSVDSTQSQGGAFF. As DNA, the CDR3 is TGCAGCGTGGACAGCACCCAGTCTCAGGGGGGGGCTTTCTTT.

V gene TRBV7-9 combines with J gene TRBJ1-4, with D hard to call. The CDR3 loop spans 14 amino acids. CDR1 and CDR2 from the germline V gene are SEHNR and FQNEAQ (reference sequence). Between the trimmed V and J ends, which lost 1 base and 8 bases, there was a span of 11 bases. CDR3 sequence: CASSLGSGGEKLFF. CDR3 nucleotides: TGTGCCAGCAGCTTAGGAAGTGGAGGCGAAAAACTGTTTTTT. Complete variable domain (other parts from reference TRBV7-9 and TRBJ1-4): DTGVSQNPRHKITKRGQNVTFRCDPISEHNRLYWYRQTLGQGPEFLTYFQNEAQLEKSRLLSDRFSAERPKGSFSTLEIQRTEQGDSAMYLCASSLGSGGEKLFFGSGTQLSVL.

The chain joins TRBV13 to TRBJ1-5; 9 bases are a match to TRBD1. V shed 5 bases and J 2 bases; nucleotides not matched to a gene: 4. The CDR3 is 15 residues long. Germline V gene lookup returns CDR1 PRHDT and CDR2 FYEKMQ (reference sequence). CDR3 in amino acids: CASSIRTGGNQPQHF. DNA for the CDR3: TGTGCCAGCAGCATCCGGACAGGGGGCAATCAGCCCCAGCATTTT.

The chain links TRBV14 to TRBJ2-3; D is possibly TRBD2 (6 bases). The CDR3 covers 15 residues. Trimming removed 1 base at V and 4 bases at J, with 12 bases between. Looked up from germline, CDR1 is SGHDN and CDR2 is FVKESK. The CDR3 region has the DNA TGTGCCAGCAGCCAAGTCCCCGGGGGTTCAGATACGCAGTATTTT. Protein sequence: CASSQVPGGSDTQYF.

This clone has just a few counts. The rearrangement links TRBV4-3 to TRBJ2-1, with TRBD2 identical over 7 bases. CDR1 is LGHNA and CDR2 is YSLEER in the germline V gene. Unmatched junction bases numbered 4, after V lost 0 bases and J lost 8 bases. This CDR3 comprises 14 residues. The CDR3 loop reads CASSQELASDEQFF. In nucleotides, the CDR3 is TGCGCCAGCAGCCAAGAACTAGCGAGCGATGAGCAGTTCTTC.

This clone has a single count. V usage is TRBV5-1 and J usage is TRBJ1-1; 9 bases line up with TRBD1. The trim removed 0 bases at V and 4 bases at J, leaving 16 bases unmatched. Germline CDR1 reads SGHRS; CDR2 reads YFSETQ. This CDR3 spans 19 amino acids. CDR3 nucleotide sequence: TGCGCCAGCAGCTTGGGCCCTTACAGGGGGCGCTTATTACGCACTGAAGCTTTCTTT. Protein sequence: CASSLGPYRGRLLRTEAFF.

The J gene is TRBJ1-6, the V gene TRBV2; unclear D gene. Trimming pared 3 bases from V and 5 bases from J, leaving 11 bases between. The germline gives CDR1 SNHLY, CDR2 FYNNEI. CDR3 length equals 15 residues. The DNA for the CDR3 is TGTGCCAGCAGTGAGGAGGGCCCCCATAATTCACCCCTCCACTTT. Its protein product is CASSEEGPHNSPLHF.

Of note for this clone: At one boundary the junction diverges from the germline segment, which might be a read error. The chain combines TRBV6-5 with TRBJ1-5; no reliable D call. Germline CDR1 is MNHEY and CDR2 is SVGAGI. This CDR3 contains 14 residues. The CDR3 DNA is TGTGCCAGCATTTACAGCGTAAGCAATCAGCCCCAGCATTTT. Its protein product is CASIYSVSNQPQHF.

The DNA of the CDR3 is TGTGCCAGCAGCCGCTGGACAGCGAACACTGAAGCTTTCTTT. The encoded protein is CASSRWTANTEAFF. This chain links TRBV6-5 with TRBJ1-1, with D possibly TRBD1 on 6 matching bases. With 6 bases removed from V and 1 base from J, the gap between germline ends came to 12 bases. The CDR3 consists of 14 residues. Germline CDR1 and CDR2: MNHEY and SVGAGI.

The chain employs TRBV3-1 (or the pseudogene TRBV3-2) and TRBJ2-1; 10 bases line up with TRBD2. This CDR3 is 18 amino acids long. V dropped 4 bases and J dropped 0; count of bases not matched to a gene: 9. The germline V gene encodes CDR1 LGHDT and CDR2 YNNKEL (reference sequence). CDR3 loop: CASSLTIAGGLSYNEQFF. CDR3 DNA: TGTGCCAGCAGCCTAACCATAGCGGGAGGACTCTCCTACAATGAGCAGTTCTTC.

CDR3 sequence: CASILTGNTGELFF. Written as DNA, the CDR3 is TGCGCCAGCATATTGACAGGGAACACCGGGGAGCTGTTTTTT. The gene calls are TRBV10-2 and TRBJ2-2, with D possibly TRBD1 on 6 matching bases. This CDR3 has 14 amino acids. Trimming left V 7 bases short and J 1 base short, with 10 bases between. Germline CDR1 WSHSY, CDR2 SAAADI.

As DNA, the CDR3 is TGTGCCAGCAGTTACTCTGGGGGATTGTATGGCTACACCTTC. Translated: CASSYSGGLYGYTF. The chain joins TRBV6-5 to TRBJ1-2, with a possible D match to TRBD1 (5 bases). The CDR3 runs to 14 residues. V was trimmed by 0 bases and J by 5 bases, leaving 10 bases between them. Germline V gene sequence: CDR1 MNHEY, CDR2 SVGAGI.

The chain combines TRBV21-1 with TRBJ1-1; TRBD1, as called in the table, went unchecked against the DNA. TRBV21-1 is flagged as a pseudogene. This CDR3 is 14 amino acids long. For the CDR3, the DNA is TGTGCCAGCAGCAAACCAGGGGAAGACACTGAAGCTTTCTTT. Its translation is CASSKPGEDTEAFF.

CDR3 coding DNA: TGCGCCAGCAGCCAGCGAGCTGGTGCACAGTGGGATGATGAGCAGTTCTTC. Translated: CASSQRAGAQWDDEQFF. The J gene is TRBJ2-1, the V gene TRBV5-1; D is unclear. The CDR3 sequence is 17 residues long. The V end lost 4 bases, the J end lost 8 bases, and 25 bases lay between the germline ends. CDR1 is SGHRS, CDR2 YFSETQ, per germline.

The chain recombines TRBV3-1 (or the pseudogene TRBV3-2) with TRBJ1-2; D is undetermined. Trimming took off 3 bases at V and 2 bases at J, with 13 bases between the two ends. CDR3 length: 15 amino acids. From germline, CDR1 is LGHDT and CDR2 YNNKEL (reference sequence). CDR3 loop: CASSQVGRLNYGYTF. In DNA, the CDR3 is TGTGCCAGCAGCCAGGTAGGACGGCTAAACTATGGCTACACCTTC.

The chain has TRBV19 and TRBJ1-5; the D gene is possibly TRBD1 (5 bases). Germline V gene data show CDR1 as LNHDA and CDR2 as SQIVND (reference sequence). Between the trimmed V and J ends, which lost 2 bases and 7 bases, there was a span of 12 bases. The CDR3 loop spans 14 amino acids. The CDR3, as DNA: TGTGCCAGTAGTATAAAAGGGGACGGACAGCCCCAGCATTTT. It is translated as CASSIKGDGQPQHF.

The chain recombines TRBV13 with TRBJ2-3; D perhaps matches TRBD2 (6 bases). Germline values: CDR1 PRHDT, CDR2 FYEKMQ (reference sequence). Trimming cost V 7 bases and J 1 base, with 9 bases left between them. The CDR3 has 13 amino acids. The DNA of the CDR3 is TGTGCCAGCACGGCTAGCGGCACAGATACGCAGTATTTT. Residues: CASTASGTDTQYF.

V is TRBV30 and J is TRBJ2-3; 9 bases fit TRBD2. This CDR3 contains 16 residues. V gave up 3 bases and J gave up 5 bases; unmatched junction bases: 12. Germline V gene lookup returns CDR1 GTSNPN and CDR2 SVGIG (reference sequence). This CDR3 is CAWSPALAGEGDTQYF. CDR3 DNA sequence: TGTGCCTGGAGCCCAGCTTTAGCGGGAGAAGGAGATACGCAGTATTTT.

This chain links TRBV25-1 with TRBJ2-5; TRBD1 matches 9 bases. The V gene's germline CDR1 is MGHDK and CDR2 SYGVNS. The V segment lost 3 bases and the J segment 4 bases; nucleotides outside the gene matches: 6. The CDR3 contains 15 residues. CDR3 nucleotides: TGTGCCAGCAGTGACGCCGGGACAGGGCGAGAGACCCAGTACTTC. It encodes CASSDAGTGRETQYF.

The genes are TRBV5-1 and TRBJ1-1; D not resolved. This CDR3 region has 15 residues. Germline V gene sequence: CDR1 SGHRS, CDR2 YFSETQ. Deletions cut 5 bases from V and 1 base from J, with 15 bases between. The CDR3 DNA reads TGCGCCAGCAGTCCCCCCTTCCGCGGGAACACTGAAGCTTTCTTT. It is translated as CASSPPFRGNTEAFF. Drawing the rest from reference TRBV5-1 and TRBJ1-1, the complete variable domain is KAGVTQTPRYLIKTRGQQVTLSCSPISGHRSVSWYQQTPGQGLQFLFEYFSETQRNKGNFPGRFSGRQFSNSRSEMNVSTLELGDSALYLCASSPPFRGNTEAFFGQGTRLTVV.